Listed below are T cell receptor beta chains from one sample, sequenced in a study of cytomegalovirus exposure and HLA in healthy donors. Sequencing was performed with immunoSEQ multiplex PCR; in TCRdb, only in-frame clones are kept and a portion is missing. The sample gives about 120,000 clones, 65% to 80% of which show up once; approximately 11% is in the top ten. Sequenced input: PBMCs. These receptors all come from a man between 40 and 49 years old in good health and CMV-seropositive. The CDR3 runs from the conserved cysteine through the conserved F or W. Fields, in order: CDR3 protein, CDR3 DNA, J gene, V gene, clone size, D gene. D genes are given only for firm matches. Only some rows state a clone size, as once, few, many or a class for expanded clones.

CDR3: CASSFDRVQETQYF
DNA: TGTGCCAGCAGTTTCGACAGGGTACAAGAGACCCAGTACTTC
J: TRBJ2-5
V: TRBV6-5
size: once
D: TRBD1

CDR3: CASSYSTKGIYGYTF
DNA: TGTGCCAGCAGTTACAGCACAAAGGGGATCTATGGCTACACCTTC
J: TRBJ1-2
V: TRBV6-5
size: NA
D: NA

CDR3: CASSRQATYEQYF
DNA: TGTGCCAGCAGCAGACAGGCAACCTACGAGCAGTACTTC
J: TRBJ2-7
V: TRBV14
size: few
D: NA

CDR3: CASSQDATGLGPQHF
DNA: TGTGCCAGCAGCCAAGATGCGACAGGGCTCGGGCCCCAGCATTTT
J: TRBJ1-5
V: TRBV4-2
size: NA
D: TRBD1

CDR3: CASSPLAGGSGANVLTF
DNA: TGTGCCAGCTCACCGCTAGCGGGGGGCTCTGGGGCCAACGTCCTGACTTTC
J: TRBJ2-6
V: TRBV18
size: NA
D: TRBD2

CDR3: CASSTGQENTEAFF
DNA: TGTGCCAGCAGTACGGGACAGGAAAACACTGAAGCTTTCTTT
J: TRBJ1-1
V: TRBV6-5
size: NA
D: TRBD1

CDR3: CASSQDFLNPNEKLFF
DNA: TGTGCCAGCAGCCAAGATTTCCTTAATCCTAATGAAAAACTGTTTTTT
J: TRBJ1-4
V: TRBV14
size: NA
D: NA

CDR3: CASSWGGTTEAFF
DNA: TGTGCCAGCAGCTGGGGGGGAACCACTGAAGCTTTCTTT
J: TRBJ1-1
V: TRBV14
size: once
D: NA

CDR3: CASSIDRIVGAGDQPQHF
DNA: TGTGCCAGTAGTATAGATCGAATCGTGGGGGCCGGGGATCAGCCCCAGCATTTT
J: TRBJ1-5
V: TRBV19
size: NA
D: NA

CDR3: CASSTTSGDTQYF
DNA: TGTGCCAGCAGCACCACTAGCGGTGATACGCAGTATTTT
J: TRBJ2-3
V: TRBV5-4
size: few
D: TRBD2

CDR3: CASSRPGQGNTGELFF
DNA: TGTGCCAGCAGCCGACCCGGACAGGGGAACACCGGGGAGCTGTTTTTT
J: TRBJ2-2
V: TRBV27
size: NA
D: TRBD1

CDR3: CASSARDRDGYTF
DNA: TGTGCCAGCAGCGCCCGGGACAGGGATGGCTACACCTTC
J: TRBJ1-2
V: TRBV7-2
size: once
D: TRBD1

CDR3: CASRERTGHYSNQPQHF
DNA: TGTGCCAGCAGGGAAAGGACAGGGCATTATAGCAATCAGCCCCAGCATTTT
J: TRBJ1-5
V: TRBV2
size: NA
D: TRBD1

CDR3: CASSLEAGPYEQYF
DNA: TGTGCCAGCAGCTTAGAAGCGGGGCCCTACGAGCAGTACTTC
J: TRBJ2-7
V: TRBV7-6
size: NA
D: TRBD2

CDR3: CASSSNRGELSGNTIYF
DNA: TGTGCCAGCAGCTCGAACAGGGGAGAACTTTCTGGAAACACCATATATTTT
J: TRBJ1-3
V: TRBV9
size: NA
D: TRBD1

CDR3: CASSPRTGGQETQYF
DNA: TGTGCCAGCAGCCCAAGGACAGGGGGGCAAGAGACCCAGTACTTC
J: TRBJ2-5
V: TRBV7-3
size: NA
D: TRBD1

CDR3: CASSSGQDNQPQHF
DNA: TGCGCCAGCAGCTCAGGACAGGACAATCAGCCCCAGCATTTT
J: TRBJ1-5
V: TRBV5-1
size: NA
D: TRBD1

CDR3: CASLPGTGSYEQYF
DNA: TGTGCCAGCCTACCCGGGACAGGGTCCTACGAGCAGTACTTC
J: TRBJ2-7
V: TRBV6-6
size: NA
D: TRBD1

CDR3: CAWSVGQEFGYTF
DNA: TGTGCCTGGAGTGTGGGGCAGGAGTTTGGCTACACCTTC
J: TRBJ1-2
V: TRBV30
size: NA
D: NA

CDR3: CASSLTRQLNEKLFF
DNA: TGTGCCAGTAGTTTGACACGACAGCTTAATGAAAAACTGTTTTTT
J: TRBJ1-4
V: TRBV19
size: NA
D: NA

CDR3: CASSFGTFPEKLFF
DNA: TGTGCCAGCAGTTTCGGGACATTCCCTGAAAAACTGTTTTTT
J: TRBJ1-4
V: TRBV27
size: NA
D: NA

CDR3: CASSYGSSGGDTQYF
DNA: TGTGCCAGCAGTTACGGTAGTAGCGGGGGAGATACGCAGTATTTT
J: TRBJ2-3
V: TRBV6-5
size: few
D: TRBD2

CDR3: CASSIRQETGTHEQYF
DNA: TGTGCCAGCAGCATCAGGCAGGAGACAGGGACCCACGAGCAGTACTTC
J: TRBJ2-7
V: TRBV9
size: NA
D: TRBD1

CDR3: CASSLVAGLGTGELFF
DNA: TGTGCCAGCAGCTTAGTCGCAGGGTTAGGCACCGGGGAGCTGTTTTTT
J: TRBJ2-2
V: TRBV7-2
size: NA
D: NA

CDR3: CASSYSRGWLGYTF
DNA: TGTGCCAGCAGTTACTCCAGGGGCTGGCTTGGCTACACCTTC
J: TRBJ1-2
V: TRBV6-5
size: NA
D: NA

CDR3: CASSLYLMGQGQLLRNQPQHF
DNA: TGTGCCAGCAGTTTATACCTTATGGGACAGGGTCAACTACTAAGAAATCAGCCCCAGCATTTT
J: TRBJ1-5
V: TRBV28
size: NA
D: TRBD1

CDR3: CASSEAKPGQGLATNEKLFF
DNA: TGTGCCAGCAGTGAAGCAAAACCGGGACAGGGGCTTGCAACTAATGAAAAACTGTTTTTT
J: TRBJ1-4
V: TRBV6-1
size: NA
D: TRBD1

CDR3: CASSPTGAGETQYF
DNA: TGTGCCAGCAGTCCAACAGGGGCCGGGGAGACCCAGTACTTC
J: TRBJ2-5
V: TRBV27
size: NA
D: TRBD1

CDR3: CASSRDRVSYNEQFF
DNA: TGCGCCAGCAGCCGCGACAGGGTCTCCTACAATGAGCAGTTCTTC
J: TRBJ2-1
V: TRBV4-3
size: NA
D: TRBD1

CDR3: CASSGRGYGYTF
DNA: TGTGCCAGCAGCGGCAGGGGATATGGCTACACCTTC
J: TRBJ1-2
V: TRBV9
size: once
D: NA

CDR3: CASSISLGANYGYTF
DNA: TGTGCCAGTAGTATATCCCTAGGGGCTAACTATGGCTACACCTTC
J: TRBJ1-2
V: TRBV19
size: NA
D: NA

CDR3: CSVEGDRASTTGELFF
DNA: TGCAGCGTTGAAGGTGACAGGGCTTCGACCACCGGGGAGCTGTTTTTT
J: TRBJ2-2
V: TRBV29-1
size: NA
D: TRBD1

CDR3: CASSSGTRITMNTEAFF
DNA: TGTGCCAGCAGCTCAGGGACAAGAATCACTATGAACACTGAAGCTTTCTTT
J: TRBJ1-1
V: TRBV7-9
size: NA
D: NA

CDR3: CASSLIGQSYEQYF
DNA: TGCGCCAGCAGCTTGATCGGACAGTCCTACGAGCAGTACTTC
J: TRBJ2-7
V: TRBV5-1
size: NA
D: NA

CDR3: CASSISQGNYGYTF
DNA: TGTGCCAGTAGTATTAGTCAGGGGAACTATGGCTACACCTTC
J: TRBJ1-2
V: TRBV19
size: NA
D: NA

CDR3: CATQRQGPYEQYF
DNA: TGTGCCACCCAACGACAGGGCCCCTACGAGCAGTACTTC
J: TRBJ2-7
V: TRBV27
size: NA
D: TRBD1

CDR3: CASSLNEGNVYEQYF
DNA: TGTGCCAGCAGCCTGAATGAGGGAAACGTTTACGAGCAGTACTTC
J: TRBJ2-7
V: TRBV11-2
size: NA
D: NA